Reported below is one T cell receptor beta chain. PCR was performed a second time for about 6 to 12 cycles using a sample-barcoded 5' primer and a J-beta primer mix. Each cDNA molecule received a tag from a template-switch adaptor that had 12 random nucleotides. Each CDR3 protein is one row after TCRdb ran MiXCR on the 5' RACE reads. The top ten clones hold roughly 8.2% of a sample with some 1.4 million distinct CDR3 sequences, about 43% of them seen once. This sample is part of a study of blood T cells in healthy people across ages. V gave up 6 bases and J gave up 3 bases, with 15 bases separating them. This CDR3 is built from 15 residues.

The sequenced sample consisted of blood. V is TRBV12-3 or TRBV12-4 and J is TRBJ1-3, with D hard to call. This clonotype was sampled from a woman aged 18-29 years in good health. CDR3 bases: TGTGCCAGCAGCAACGGGTCCCTGCTTGGAAACACCATATATTTT. Translated: CASSNGSLLGNTIYF.